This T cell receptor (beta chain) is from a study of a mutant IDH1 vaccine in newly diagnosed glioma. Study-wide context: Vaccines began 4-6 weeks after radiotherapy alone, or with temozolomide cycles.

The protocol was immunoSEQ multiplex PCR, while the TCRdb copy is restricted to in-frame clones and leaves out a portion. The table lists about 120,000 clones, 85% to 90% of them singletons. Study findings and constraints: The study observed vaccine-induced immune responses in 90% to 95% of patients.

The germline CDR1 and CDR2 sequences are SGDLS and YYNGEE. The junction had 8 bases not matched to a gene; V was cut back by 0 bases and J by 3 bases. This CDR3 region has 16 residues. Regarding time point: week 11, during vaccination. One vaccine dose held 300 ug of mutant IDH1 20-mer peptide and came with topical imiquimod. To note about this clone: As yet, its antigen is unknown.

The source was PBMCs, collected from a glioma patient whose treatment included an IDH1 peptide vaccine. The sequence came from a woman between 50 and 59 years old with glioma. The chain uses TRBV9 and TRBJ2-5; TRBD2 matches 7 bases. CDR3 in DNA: TGTGCCAGCAGCGTAGGGGACTACTTGGGGGAAGAGACCCAGTACTTC. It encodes CASSVGDYLGEETQYF.